A selection of T cell receptor beta chains follows, all from one sample in a study of cytomegalovirus exposure and HLA in healthy donors. The data were produced by immunoSEQ multiplex PCR, yet TCRdb's version contains in-frame clones alone and is incomplete. The sample carries 170,000 or so clones, roughly 80% recorded once. What was sequenced was PBMCs. The source is a man between 18 and 29 years old in good health and CMV-seronegative. CDR3s include the opening cysteine and the closing phenylalanine or tryptophan. The order of the fields is V gene, J gene, D gene, clone size, CDR3 DNA, CDR3 protein. A D gene is named only where the DNA matches it firmly. The size entry is marked missing in some rows and otherwise reads once, few, many or a size class.

TRBV7-9	TRBJ2-2	.	.	TGTGCCAGCAGCTTGGGGCCAGGGTCCGGGGAGCTGTTTTTT	CASSLGPGSGELFF
TRBV5-1	TRBJ2-3	.	.	TGCGCCAGCAGCTTGGCCCGGGGTGTGGGCACAGATACGCAGTATTTT	CASSLARGVGTDTQYF
TRBV6-1	TRBJ1-6	TRBD1	.	TGTGCCAGCAGACACCGGGACAGCAGCAATTCACCCCTCCACTTT	CASRHRDSSNSPLHF
TRBV27	TRBJ2-1	.	.	TGTGCCAGCAGTCCCATAGACAGTATATACAATGAGCAGTTCTTC	CASSPIDSIYNEQFF
TRBV9	TRBJ2-3	TRBD2	.	TGTGCCAGCAGCGTTATAGCGGGACGGCTGGATACGCAGTATTTT	CASSVIAGRLDTQYF
TRBV28	TRBJ1-2	.	.	TGTGCCAGCGGGGAGGGAACTGTGCGACTCTATGGCTACACCTTC	CASGEGTVRLYGYTF
TRBV29-1	TRBJ2-3	.	.	TGCAGCGTGGGAGGACGGAACACAGATACGCAGTATTTT	CSVGGRNTDTQYF
TRBV4-3	TRBJ2-7	.	medium-sized	TGCGCCAGCAGCCAAGACCCCGGGTTGTACGAGCAGTACTTC	CASSQDPGLYEQYF
TRBV4-1	TRBJ2-7	TRBD1	.	TGCGCCAGCAGAGCCACCGGGACAGGGGGTTACGAGCAGTACTTC	CASRATGTGGYEQYF
TRBV11-2	TRBJ2-3	.	few	TGTGCCAGCAGCTTAGGAAGGGTCAGAGCGGGTTCAGATACGCAGTATTTT	CASSLGRVRAGSDTQYF